These 18 T cell receptor beta chains originate from one sample sequenced in a study of Tregs in tolerant kidney transplant recipients. CFSE-labeled recipient PBMCs were cultured more than 5 days with irradiated graft donor PBMCs, then FACS-sorted. Profiled with immunoSEQ multiplex PCR; TCRdb holds only in-frame clones, not every one. This sample has about 8,300 clones, with roughly 34% found just once. No cognate antigen is known for these TCRs. Sequenced material: CD8+ T cells from blood cultured with allogeneic cells, taken before the transplant. These receptors came from a human patient who received a combined kidney and bone marrow transplant.

This chain links TRBV30 with TRBJ1-1, with D unresolved. The CDR3 runs 12 residues. Trimming shortened V by 0 bases and J by 7 bases, and 9 bases separated the two germline ends. Germline V CDR1 and CDR2: GTSNPN, SVGIG (reference sequence). CDR3 in DNA: TGTGCCTGGAGTGTAGTCCACAGTGAAGCTTTCTTT. This translates into CAWSVVHSEAFF.

The rearrangement uses TRBV29-1 and TRBJ1-1, with 8 bases that match TRBD1. Trimming at V came to 8 bases and at J to 1 base, leaving 6 bases not matched to a gene. The V gene's germline CDR1 is SQVTM and CDR2 ANQGSEA. The CDR3 runs 13 residues. The CDR3 sequence is CSLVGQGNTEAFF. The CDR3 DNA follows: TGCAGCCTCGTCGGACAGGGGAACACTGAAGCTTTCTTT.

This clone came up a few times. The rearrangement links TRBV7-9 to TRBJ2-7; possible D gene TRBD1, 6 bases. This CDR3 spans 15 amino acids. CDR1 and CDR2 from the germline V gene are SEHNR and FQNEAQ (reference sequence). V was trimmed by 4 bases and J by 2 bases, leaving 15 bases between them. CDR3 amino acids: CASSSTGTNPYEQYF. The CDR3 region has the DNA TGTGCCAGCAGCTCAACCGGGACAAACCCCTACGAGCAGTACTTC.

This sequence joins TRBV19 and TRBJ1-1, with TRBD1 matching over 7 bases. The germline V gene encodes CDR1 LNHDA and CDR2 SQIVND (reference sequence). The CDR3 is 13 amino acids. V shed 5 bases and J 7 bases; nucleotides not matched to a gene: 7. CDR3 DNA: TGTGCCAGTAGTCTAGGGACAGTTAGTGAAGCTTTCTTT. Translating gives CASSLGTVSEAFF. Drawing the rest from reference TRBV19 and TRBJ1-1, the complete variable domain is DGGITQSPKYLFRKEGQNVTLSCEQNLNHDAMYWYRQDPGQGLRLIYYSQIVNDFQKGDIAEGYSVSREKKESFPLTVTSAQKNPTAFYLCASSLGTVSEAFFGQGTRLTVV.

This clone is labeled medium-sized. The chain is built from TRBV11-2 and TRBJ2-7; D may be TRBD2 (6 bases). The CDR3 covers 12 residues. The germline gives CDR1 SGHAT, CDR2 FQNNGV. The V gene lost 2 bases and the J gene lost 6 bases, with 8 bases spanning the gap. The CDR3 loop is CASSLTGVEQYF. CDR3 bases: TGTGCCAGCAGCTTAACGGGGGTCGAGCAGTACTTC. Supplemented by reference TRBV11-2 and TRBJ2-7, the full variable domain reads EAGVAQSPRYKIIEKRQSVAFWCNPISGHATLYWYQQILGQGPKLLIQFQNNGVVDDSQLPKDRFSAERLKGVDSTLKIQPAKLEDSAVYLCASSLTGVEQYFGPGTRLTVT.

This chain links TRBV5-1 with TRBJ2-7, with a tentative D call TRBD1 (6 bases). This CDR3 comprises 13 residues. V was clipped by 4 bases and J by 1 base, with 9 bases between them. CDR1 and CDR2 (germline): SGHRS, YFSETQ. CDR3 coding DNA: TGCGCCAGCAGCACTACAGGGTCCTACGAGCAGTACTTC. Translating it yields CASSTTGSYEQYF. The full variable domain, its missing parts supplied by reference TRBV5-1 and TRBJ2-7, is KAGVTQTPRYLIKTRGQQVTLSCSPISGHRSVSWYQQTPGQGLQFLFEYFSETQRNKGNFPGRFSGRQFSNSRSEMNVSTLELGDSALYLCASSTTGSYEQYFGPGTRLTVT.

V is TRBV4-3 and J is TRBJ1-2; D ambiguous. The CDR3 is 14 amino acids. The germline V and J ends were trimmed by 1 base and 8 bases, with 14 bases remaining between them. From germline, CDR1 is LGHNA and CDR2 YSLEER. The CDR3, as DNA: TGCGCCAGCAGCCAAGCGAGGGCCTTCGAAGGCTACACCTTC. It specifies CASSQARAFEGYTF.

The table lists this clone with a few counts. The chain links TRBV7-2 to TRBJ2-7, with 9 bases identical to TRBD2. The ends lost 1 base at V and 7 bases at J; junction bases unmatched: 8. Germline CDR1 reads SGHTA; CDR2 reads FQGNSA. The CDR3 consists of 15 residues. CDR3: CASSLGLAGPWEQYF. For the CDR3, the DNA is TGTGCCAGCAGCTTAGGGCTAGCGGGACCTTGGGAGCAGTACTTC.

Within the sample, this clone is large. Here the CDR3 reads CASSWTGPINEQYF. Written as DNA, the CDR3 is TGTGCCAGTAGTTGGACAGGGCCCATCAACGAGCAGTACTTC. V gene TRBV19 combines with J gene TRBJ2-7; 8 nucleotides agree with TRBD1. The CDR3 spans 14 residues. Germline V CDR1 and CDR2: LNHDA, SQIVND (reference sequence). The ends lost 5 bases at V and 5 bases at J; junction bases unmatched: 8.

The V call is TRBV6-6, the J call TRBJ1-3; maybe TRBD1 (5 bases). Trimming stripped 10 bases from V and 6 bases from J, with 16 bases between. CDR1 is MNHNY and CDR2 is SVGAGI in the germline V gene (reference sequence). The CDR3 has 13 residues. This chain's CDR3 is CAIMEGLANTIYF. The CDR3 bases are TGTGCCATCATGGAGGGGCTGGCAAACACCATATATTTT.

This clone is labeled medium-sized. V is TRBV7-6 and J is TRBJ2-7; the D gene is possibly TRBD1 (6 bases). Germline CDR1 SGHVS, CDR2 FNYEAQ. The CDR3 length is 13 residues. V was pared by 3 bases and J by 1 base, with 7 bases between. Written as DNA, the CDR3 is TGTGCCAGCAGCTTCACAGGGTCCTACGAGCAGTACTTC. It specifies CASSFTGSYEQYF.

This clone was seen a handful of times. This sequence joins TRBV12-5 and TRBJ2-2; TRBD1 aligns across 7 bases. The CDR3 loop spans 16 amino acids. CDR1 is LGHNT, CDR2 FRNRAP, per germline. The trim removed 8 bases at V and 3 bases at J, leaving 12 bases unmatched. In nucleotides, the CDR3 is TGTGCTAGTTTGACAGGGTCAGGGGTCCACACCGGGGAGCTGTTTTTT. Its protein is CASLTGSGVHTGELFF.

The sample holds a few counts of this clone. J is TRBJ1-1 and V is TRBV27, with D possibly being TRBD1 (5 bases). This CDR3 is built from 13 residues. Germline V lookup: CDR1 MNHEY, CDR2 SMNVEV (reference sequence). The V gene lost 0 bases and the J gene lost 5 bases, with 7 bases spanning the gap. CDR3 protein: CASSLSGVTEAFF. DNA for the CDR3: TGTGCCAGCAGTTTATCAGGGGTAACTGAAGCTTTCTTT.

The V gene is TRBV7-9, the J gene TRBJ2-3, with 8 bases matching TRBD2. There are 17 residues in the CDR3. Germline V gene lookup returns CDR1 SEHNR and CDR2 FQNEAQ (reference sequence). V dropped 1 base and J dropped 7; count of bases not matched to a gene: 13. Written as DNA, the CDR3 is TGTGCCAGCAGCTTAGTTGGTCAGCGGGGGACCCCGAATACGCAGTATTTT. It translates to CASSLVGQRGTPNTQYF.

This clone is classed as medium-sized. The J gene is TRBJ1-1, the V gene TRBV4-1; no reliable D call. Germline V lookup: CDR1 MGHRA, CDR2 YSYEKL. The V end lost 1 base, the J end lost 3 bases, and 6 bases lay between the germline ends. This CDR3 comprises 13 residues. The CDR3 reads CASSQVTDTEAFF. DNA of the CDR3: TGCGCCAGCAGCCAAGTTACGGACACTGAAGCTTTCTTT.

This rearrangement joins TRBV7-2 to TRBJ1-2; 8 nucleotides match TRBD1. CDR3 length: 13 amino acids. Germline V lookup: CDR1 SGHTA, CDR2 FQGNSA. V shed 3 bases, J shed 7 bases, and the junction held 4 bases outside the gene matches. The CDR3 region is CASSFLTGVGYTF. As DNA, the CDR3 is TGTGCCAGCAGCTTTCTGACAGGGGTTGGCTACACCTTC.

The CDR3 DNA is TGTGCCAGCAGTGAGGAGTTGTACGCATTGGTCTACGAGCAGTACTTC. This sequence encodes CASSEELYALVYEQYF. The gene calls are TRBV2 and TRBJ2-7; D gene unclear. Germline CDR1 and CDR2: SNHLY and FYNNEI. V shed 3 bases and J shed 3 bases, with 18 bases lying between them. The CDR3 extends over 16 amino acids.

This clone is deemed medium-sized. The genes are TRBV10-2 and TRBJ2-7, with 7 bases lining up with TRBD1. This CDR3 contains 13 residues. V gave up 8 bases and J gave up 1 base; unmatched junction bases: 5. Germline CDR1 is WSHSY and CDR2 is SAAADI. CDR3 sequence: CASVPGQSYEQYF. The CDR3 nucleotides read TGCGCCAGCGTGCCGGGACAGTCCTACGAGCAGTACTTC.